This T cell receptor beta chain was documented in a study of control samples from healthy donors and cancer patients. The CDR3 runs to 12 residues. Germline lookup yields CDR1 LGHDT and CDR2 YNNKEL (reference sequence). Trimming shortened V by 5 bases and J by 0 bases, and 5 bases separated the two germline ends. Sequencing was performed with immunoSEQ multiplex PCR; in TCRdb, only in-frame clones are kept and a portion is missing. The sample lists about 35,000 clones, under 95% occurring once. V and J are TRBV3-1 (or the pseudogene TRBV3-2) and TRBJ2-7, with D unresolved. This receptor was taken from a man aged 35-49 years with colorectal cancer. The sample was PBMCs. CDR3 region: CASSFSSYEQYF. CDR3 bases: TGTGCCAGCAGCTTTAGCTCCTACGAGCAGTACTTC.